The entry below gives a single T cell receptor (beta chain) sequence along with its context. The data originate from a study of blood T cell repertoires in COVID-19. Study-wide context: Specimens from acute and convalescent COVID-19 originated in the United States, Italy and Spain.

There are 11 residues in the CDR3. The V gene's germline CDR1 is MDHEN and CDR2 SYDVKM. V lost 4 bases, J lost 4 bases, and 5 bases lay in between. The assay was immunoSEQ multiplex PCR, and TCRdb's table has in-frame clones only and misses some. The sample records 100,000 to 150,000 clones, 79% being singletons. This chain connects TRBV28 to TRBJ2-7; D gene unclear. The specimen sequenced was peripheral blood. The receptor was derived from a man aged 35 to 55 with active or convalescent COVID-19. The CDR3 DNA reads TGTGCCAGCAGTTCTCGTTACGAGCAGTACTTC. It codes for CASSSRYEQYF.